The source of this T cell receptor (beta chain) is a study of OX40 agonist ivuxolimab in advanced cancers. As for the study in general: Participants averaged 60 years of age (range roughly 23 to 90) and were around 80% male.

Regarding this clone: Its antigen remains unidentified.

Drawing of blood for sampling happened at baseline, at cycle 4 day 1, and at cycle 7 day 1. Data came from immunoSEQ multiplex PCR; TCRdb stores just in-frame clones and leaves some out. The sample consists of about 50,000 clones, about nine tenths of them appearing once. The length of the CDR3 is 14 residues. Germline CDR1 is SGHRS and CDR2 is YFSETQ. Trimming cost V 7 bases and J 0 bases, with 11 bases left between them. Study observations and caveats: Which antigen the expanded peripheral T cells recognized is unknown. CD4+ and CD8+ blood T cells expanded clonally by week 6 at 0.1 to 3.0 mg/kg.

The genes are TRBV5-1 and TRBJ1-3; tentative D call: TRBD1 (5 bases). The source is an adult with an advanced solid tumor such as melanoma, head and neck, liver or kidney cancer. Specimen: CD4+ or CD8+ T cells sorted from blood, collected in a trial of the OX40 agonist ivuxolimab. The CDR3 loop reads CASGEGPSGNTIYF. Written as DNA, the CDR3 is TGCGCCAGCGGCGAGGGGCCCTCTGGAAACACCATATATTTT.